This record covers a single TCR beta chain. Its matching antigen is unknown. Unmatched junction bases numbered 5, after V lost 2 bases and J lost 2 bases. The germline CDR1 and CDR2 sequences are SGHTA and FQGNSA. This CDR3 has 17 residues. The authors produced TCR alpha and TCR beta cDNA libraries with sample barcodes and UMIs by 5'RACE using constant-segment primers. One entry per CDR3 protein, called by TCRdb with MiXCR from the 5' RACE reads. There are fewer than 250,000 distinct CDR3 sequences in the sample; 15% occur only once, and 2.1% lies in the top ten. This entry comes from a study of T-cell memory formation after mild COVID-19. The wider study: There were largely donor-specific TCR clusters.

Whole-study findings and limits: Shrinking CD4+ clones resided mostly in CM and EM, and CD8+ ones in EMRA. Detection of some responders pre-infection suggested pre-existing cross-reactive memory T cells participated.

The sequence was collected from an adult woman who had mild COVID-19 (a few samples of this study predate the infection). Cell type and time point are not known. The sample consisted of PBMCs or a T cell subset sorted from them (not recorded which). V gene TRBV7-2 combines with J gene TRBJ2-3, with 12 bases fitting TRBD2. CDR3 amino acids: CASSLIGLAGLTDTQYF. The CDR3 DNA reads TGTGCCAGCAGCTTAATAGGACTAGCGGGACTCACAGATACGCAGTATTTT.